This T cell receptor beta chain was sequenced for a study of CD8 T cells in ankylosing spondylitis. Points from the study as a whole: Among TCR beta sequences, a motif of several highly homologous variants appeared characteristic of ankylosing spondylitis blood. As for the disease-linked clones, they showed a CD8+ phenotype and occurred at relatively low frequencies in peripheral blood. Earlier authors reported some of these motif variants in reactive arthritis synovial fluid and blood.

Germline V gene data show CDR1 as KGHSH and CDR2 as LQKENI. Trimming pared 3 bases from V and 8 bases from J, leaving 23 bases between. The CDR3 loop spans 17 amino acids. TCRdb ran MiXCR on the 5' RACE reads and lists one entry per CDR3 protein. Among about 160,000 distinct CDR3 sequences listed, 44% were seen once. Concerning this clonotype itself: Its antigen is still unknown.

The gene calls are TRBV18 and TRBJ2-1; D remains unclear. This clonotype was sampled from a male donor with ankylosing spondylitis. Sequenced: synovial fluid, either unsorted or a sorted T cell fraction (not recorded which). CDR3 in amino acids: CASSPTYPTLGRHEQFF. Here the CDR3 DNA reads TGTGCCAGCTCACCTACCTACCCCACTCTTGGGCGCCATGAGCAGTTCTTC.